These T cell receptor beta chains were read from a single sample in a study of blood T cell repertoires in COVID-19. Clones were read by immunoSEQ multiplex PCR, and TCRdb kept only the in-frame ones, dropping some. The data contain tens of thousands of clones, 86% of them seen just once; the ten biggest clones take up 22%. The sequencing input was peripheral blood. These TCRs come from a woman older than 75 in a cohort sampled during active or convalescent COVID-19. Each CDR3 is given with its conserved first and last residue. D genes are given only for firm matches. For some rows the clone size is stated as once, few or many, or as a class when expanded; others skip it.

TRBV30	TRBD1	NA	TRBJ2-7	CAWNQGASYEQYF	TGTGCCTGGAATCAGGGGGCCTCCTACGAGCAGTACTTC
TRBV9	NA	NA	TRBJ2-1	CASSVVVDNEQFF	TGTGCCAGCAGCGTAGTAGTGGACAATGAGCAGTTCTTC
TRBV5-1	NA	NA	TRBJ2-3	CASSSQRSTDTQYF	TGCGCCAGCAGCTCGCAGCGGAGCACAGATACGCAGTATTTT
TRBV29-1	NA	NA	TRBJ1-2	CSVEDRAGGNYGYTF	TGCAGCGTTGAAGATCGGGCGGGAGGTAACTATGGCTACACCTTC
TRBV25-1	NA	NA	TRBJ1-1	CASTGDFSNTEAFF	TGTGCCAGCACGGGGGATTTCTCGAACACTGAAGCTTTCTTT
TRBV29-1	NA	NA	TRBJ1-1	CSVGKDLSEAFF	TGCAGCGTTGGGAAGGACTTGTCTGAAGCTTTCTTT
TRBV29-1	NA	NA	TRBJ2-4	CSVGTVGKGGIQYF	TGCAGCGTCGGGACGGTGGGGAAGGGAGGAATTCAGTACTTC
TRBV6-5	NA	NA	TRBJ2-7	CASSYPQGEQYF	TGTGCCAGCAGTTACCCCCAGGGCGAGCAGTACTTC
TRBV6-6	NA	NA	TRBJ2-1	CASTRPSTSSDEQFF	TGTGCCAGCACCAGACCCTCTACTAGTTCCGATGAGCAGTTCTTC
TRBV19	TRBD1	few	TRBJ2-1	CASRWTGQNEQFF	TGTGCCAGTAGGTGGACAGGGCAAAATGAGCAGTTCTTC